A selection of T cell receptor beta chains follows, all from one sample in a study of neoadjuvant anti-PD-1 for oral cavity cancer. Using immunoSEQ multiplex PCR, the repertoire was profiled, and TCRdb retains in-frame clones only, with some absent. The table has several thousand clones, roughly three fifths seen once. The sample in question was tumor tissue, obtained before nivolumab (anti-PD-1) treatment. The receptors come from a person aged 35-79 years with oral cavity squamous cell carcinoma. The CDR3 runs from the conserved cysteine through the conserved F or W. Each record gives: J gene, D gene, clone size, V gene, CDR3 DNA, CDR3 protein. A D gene is named only where the DNA matches it firmly. Some rows mark clone size as missing; the rest say once, few, many or name a class of expanded clone.

j_gene: TRBJ1-1; d_gene: TRBD1; abundance: .; v_gene: TRBV30; CDR3nt: TGTGCCTGGCACTGGGAGACAGGGAAAGCTTTCTTT; CDR3aa: CAWHWETGKAFF
j_gene: TRBJ1-1; d_gene: TRBD1; abundance: .; v_gene: TRBV19; CDR3nt: TGTGCCAGTAGCCGCCCAGACAGGGTGGGCACTGAAGCTTTCTTT; CDR3aa: CASSRPDRVGTEAFF
j_gene: TRBJ1-5; d_gene: .; abundance: .; v_gene: TRBV19; CDR3nt: TGTGCCAGTAGGGATCTCCGGAGCAATCAGCCCCAGCATTTT; CDR3aa: CASRDLRSNQPQHF
j_gene: TRBJ2-6; d_gene: .; abundance: .; v_gene: TRBV30; CDR3nt: TGTGCCTGCCCGGAGGGGAACTCTGGGGCCAACGTCCTGACTTTC; CDR3aa: CACPEGNSGANVLTF
j_gene: TRBJ2-3; d_gene: TRBD2; abundance: .; v_gene: TRBV10-1; CDR3nt: TGCGCCAGCAGTGATATTCGGCGGGGGTCTAGCACAGATACGCAGTATTTT; CDR3aa: CASSDIRRGSSTDTQYF
j_gene: TRBJ2-2; d_gene: .; abundance: .; v_gene: TRBV19; CDR3nt: TGTGCTGGCGGGGCCGCGGCGGACACCGGGGAGCTGTTTTTT; CDR3aa: CAGGAAADTGELFF
j_gene: TRBJ2-1; d_gene: TRBD2; abundance: medium-sized; v_gene: TRBV7-9; CDR3nt: TGTGCCAGCAGTTCTCCGGGACTAGCCCACAATGAGCAGTTCTTC; CDR3aa: CASSSPGLAHNEQFF
j_gene: TRBJ2-7; d_gene: TRBD2; abundance: .; v_gene: TRBV27; CDR3nt: TGTGCCAGCAGTTTGGTACTAGCGGGAGGGCCCCACGAGCAGTACTTC; CDR3aa: CASSLVLAGGPHEQYF
j_gene: TRBJ1-2; d_gene: .; abundance: .; v_gene: TRBV4-1; CDR3nt: TGCGCCAGCAGCCTACGAGGGCAGGCTAACTATGGCTACACCTTC; CDR3aa: CASSLRGQANYGYTF
j_gene: TRBJ2-3; d_gene: .; abundance: .; v_gene: TRBV11-3; CDR3nt: TGTGCCAGCAGTCCTAGCGGGACAGGAGGGGATACGCAGTATTTT; CDR3aa: CASSPSGTGGDTQYF
j_gene: TRBJ1-1; d_gene: .; abundance: .; v_gene: TRBV30; CDR3nt: TGTGCCTGGGAAACAGGGAACACTGAAGCTTTCTTT; CDR3aa: CAWETGNTEAFF
j_gene: TRBJ2-1; d_gene: .; abundance: .; v_gene: TRBV2; CDR3nt: TGTGCCAGCAGTGACAGGACCCTCTCCTACAATGAGCAGTTCTTC; CDR3aa: CASSDRTLSYNEQFF
j_gene: TRBJ1-1; d_gene: .; abundance: few; v_gene: TRBV19; CDR3nt: TGTGCCAGTAGTATTGGAGGACGGTTGAACACTGAAGCTTTCTTT; CDR3aa: CASSIGGRLNTEAFF
j_gene: TRBJ2-4; d_gene: .; abundance: .; v_gene: TRBV7-6; CDR3nt: TGTGCCAGCAGCCGCAGGGAGACGGACATTCAGTACTTC; CDR3aa: CASSRRETDIQYF
j_gene: TRBJ2-2; d_gene: TRBD1; abundance: .; v_gene: TRBV27; CDR3nt: TGTGCCAGCAGTTCTTGGACAGGGCGGACCGGGGAGCTGTTTTTT; CDR3aa: CASSSWTGRTGELFF
j_gene: TRBJ1-1; d_gene: .; abundance: once; v_gene: TRBV5-3; CDR3nt: TGTGCCAGAAGCTCAAAAGGAGGTTTATACACTGAAGCTTTCTTT; CDR3aa: CARSSKGGLYTEAFF
j_gene: TRBJ1-6; d_gene: .; abundance: few; v_gene: TRBV19; CDR3nt: TGTGCCAGTAGTATAGGAACGTATTCACCCCTCCACTTT; CDR3aa: CASSIGTYSPLHF
j_gene: TRBJ1-6; d_gene: .; abundance: few; v_gene: TRBV6-1; CDR3nt: TGTGCCAGCAGTCTCAACCCGGGCGATTCACCCCTCCACTTT; CDR3aa: CASSLNPGDSPLHF
j_gene: TRBJ2-4; d_gene: .; abundance: .; v_gene: TRBV7-9; CDR3nt: TGTGCCAGCAGCTTGGTATTGGCAGGAAACTACCTAGCCAAAAACATTCAGTACTTC; CDR3aa: CASSLVLAGNYLAKNIQYF
j_gene: TRBJ1-6; d_gene: .; abundance: few; v_gene: TRBV2; CDR3nt: TGTGCCAGCAAGGGAACAGAGAATTCACCCCTCCACTTT; CDR3aa: CASKGTENSPLHF
j_gene: TRBJ2-4; d_gene: .; abundance: .; v_gene: TRBV19; CDR3nt: TGTGCCACCGGAGGGACAGCGGGCAACCCAAACATTCAGTACTTC; CDR3aa: CATGGTAGNPNIQYF
j_gene: TRBJ2-7; d_gene: TRBD1; abundance: .; v_gene: TRBV11-2; CDR3nt: TGTGCCAGCAGCTTAGCGACAGGGGTCTACGAGCAGTACTTC; CDR3aa: CASSLATGVYEQYF
j_gene: TRBJ1-1; d_gene: .; abundance: .; v_gene: TRBV7-2; CDR3nt: TGTGCCAGCAGCCCTTCGAGGGGCTCAGCTTTCTTT; CDR3aa: CASSPSRGSAFF
j_gene: TRBJ2-3; d_gene: .; abundance: few; v_gene: TRBV7-6; CDR3nt: TGTGCCAGCAGCCCCCCCCGGGCCAGGGGTAGCACAGATACGCAGTATTTT; CDR3aa: CASSPPRARGSTDTQYF
j_gene: TRBJ1-5; d_gene: .; abundance: .; v_gene: TRBV2; CDR3nt: TGTGCCAGCAGTGAAGTTGACGGTAGCAATCAGCCCCAGCATTTT; CDR3aa: CASSEVDGSNQPQHF
j_gene: TRBJ1-5; d_gene: TRBD1; abundance: .; v_gene: TRBV5-1; CDR3nt: TGCGCCAGCAGCTTGACAGGGGACAATCAGCCCCAGCATTTT; CDR3aa: CASSLTGDNQPQHF
j_gene: TRBJ2-7; d_gene: .; abundance: .; v_gene: TRBV18; CDR3nt: TGTGCCAGCTCACCCCACCCACAGGGTTACGAGCAGTACTTC; CDR3aa: CASSPHPQGYEQYF
j_gene: TRBJ1-1; d_gene: TRBD1; abundance: .; v_gene: TRBV6-5; CDR3nt: TGTGCCAGCAGTTCACAGGGGGCTAGCACTGAAGCTTTCTTT; CDR3aa: CASSSQGASTEAFF
j_gene: TRBJ2-1; d_gene: .; abundance: .; v_gene: TRBV15; CDR3nt: TGTGCCACCAGCGGCTGGACAAGCCACAATGAGCAGTTCTTC; CDR3aa: CATSGWTSHNEQFF
j_gene: TRBJ1-2; d_gene: .; abundance: .; v_gene: TRBV28; CDR3nt: TGTGCCGCTGGGGATGGCTACACCTTC; CDR3aa: CAAGDGYTF
j_gene: TRBJ2-5; d_gene: TRBD1; abundance: few; v_gene: TRBV12-5; CDR3nt: TGTGCTAGTGGTTTGGGGCAGGGGGTGTCAGAGACCCAGTACTTC; CDR3aa: CASGLGQGVSETQYF
j_gene: TRBJ1-4; d_gene: .; abundance: few; v_gene: TRBV5-6; CDR3nt: TGTGCCAGCAGCCTCCGTGCAGGGGTGGTTGAAAAACTGTTTTTT; CDR3aa: CASSLRAGVVEKLFF